A single sample gave rise to the 32 T cell receptor beta chains below, sequenced in a study of shared clonotypes between healthy human individuals. The table came from immunoSEQ multiplex PCR; TCRdb's copy has only in-frame clones and leaves some out. The sample records 2 million to 2.5 million clones, 95% being singletons. The sample consisted of naive CD4+ T cells sorted from blood. Specified subset: CD45RA+ positively selected. Receptors originate from a man aged 18 to 35 in good health.

The chain carries TRBV7-9 and TRBJ1-5, with D tentatively TRBD1 (6 bases). V lost 10 bases and J lost 7, with 14 bases in between. The CDR3 spans 12 residues. Germline CDR1 and CDR2: SEHNR and FQNEAQ (reference sequence). This CDR3 is CATRDNEQPQHF. The CDR3, as DNA: TGTGCCACCCGGGACAATGAACAGCCCCAGCATTTT.

The chain uses TRBV10-2 and TRBJ2-3; TRBD2 aligns across 14 bases. V shed 5 bases and J 6 bases; nucleotides not matched to a gene: 4. Germline values: CDR1 WSHSY, CDR2 SAAADI. The CDR3 is 15 amino acids. The CDR3 is CASSQTSGGADTQYF. DNA of the CDR3: TGCGCCAGCAGTCAGACTAGCGGGGGGGCCGATACGCAGTATTTT.

This chain links TRBV6-5 with TRBJ2-7, with TRBD2 matching 8 bases. This CDR3 comprises 15 residues. V lost 7 bases and J lost 2; bases outside the gene matches: 10. The germline V gene encodes CDR1 MNHEY and CDR2 SVGAGI. CDR3 residues: CASTGLAGGTYEQYF. The CDR3 DNA reads TGTGCCAGCACCGGACTGGCGGGAGGTACCTACGAGCAGTACTTC.

The V call is TRBV11-2, the J call TRBJ2-1; D not resolved. V was pared by 8 bases and J by 0 bases, with 8 bases between. The CDR3 runs to 13 residues. CDR1 and CDR2 from the germline V gene are SGHAT and FQNNGV. CDR3 sequence: CASRPGSYNEQFF. CDR3 nucleotides: TGTGCCAGCCGACCGGGCTCCTACAATGAGCAGTTCTTC.

The V and J genes are TRBV7-2 and TRBJ1-2, with D hard to call. Germline V gives CDR1 SGHTA, CDR2 FQGNSA. This CDR3 comprises 13 residues. The V end lost 5 bases, the J end lost 4 bases, and 11 bases lay between the germline ends. CDR3 amino acids: CASSPGPLYGYTF. CDR3 DNA sequence: TGTGCCAGCAGCCCCGGGCCACTCTATGGCTACACCTTC.

This clone was picked up one time. The rearrangement links TRBV19 to TRBJ2-1, with no clear D. Germline V lookup: CDR1 LNHDA, CDR2 SQIVND (reference sequence). CDR3 length: 15 residues. V was shortened by 3 bases and J by 6 bases, with 15 bases between the two germline ends. The CDR3 loop is CASSISGSPANEQFF. CDR3 in DNA: TGTGCCAGTAGTATCTCCGGGTCTCCCGCCAATGAGCAGTTCTTC.

The chain combines TRBV7-3 with TRBJ2-3; 13 bases are a match to TRBD2. Germline CDR1 and CDR2: SGHTA and FQGTGA. With V trimmed by 4 bases and J by 4 bases, 8 bases remained unmatched. CDR3 length: 17 residues. The CDR3 region has the DNA TGTGCCAGCAGCTCCCGTACTAGCGGGGGGGGCCCAGATACGCAGTATTTT. Amino acids: CASSSRTSGGGPDTQYF.

The chain links TRBV6-1 to TRBJ2-4, with TRBD2 as a possible D gene (6 bases). The V gene's germline CDR1 is MNHNS and CDR2 SASEGT. This CDR3 has 15 amino acids. Between the trimmed V and J ends, which lost 4 bases and 0 bases, there was a span of 10 bases. CDR3 protein: CASSGVGLAKNIQYF. CDR3 bases: TGTGCCAGCAGTGGGGTGGGACTAGCCAAAAACATTCAGTACTTC.

This sequence joins TRBV4-3 and TRBJ1-6, with D unclear. V was shortened by 0 bases and J by 10 bases, with 4 bases between the two germline ends. The CDR3 extends over 12 amino acids. CDR1 LGHNA and CDR2 YSLEER come from the germline V gene. The CDR3 loop reads CASSQEGSPLHF. The CDR3, as DNA: TGCGCCAGCAGCCAAGAGGGATCACCCCTCCACTTT.

About this clone: Within the sample, other DNA sequences also encode this same CDR3. This chain uses TRBV18 with TRBJ1-5, with D tentatively TRBD1 (5 bases). The CDR3 is 15 residues long. The V gene lost 1 base and the J gene lost 1 base, with 8 bases spanning the gap. Germline values: CDR1 KGHSH, CDR2 LQKENI. The CDR3 protein is CASSPLSGSNQPQHF. The CDR3 DNA follows: TGTGCCAGCTCACCACTATCAGGGAGCAATCAGCCCCAGCATTTT.

Points on this clone: A much larger clone sits a single nucleotide away, making a read error possible. Additional DNA sequences in this sample encode the identical CDR3. V usage is TRBV5-6 and J usage is TRBJ1-5, with D perhaps TRBD1 (5 bases). Per the germline V gene, CDR1 is SGHDT and CDR2 is YYEEEE. The germline V and J ends were trimmed by 0 bases and 4 bases, with 5 bases remaining between them. The CDR3 has 13 residues. The CDR3 reads CASSLGQNQPQHF. The CDR3 region has the DNA TGTGCCAGCAGCTTGGGACAGAATCAGCCCCAGCATTTT.

The chain recombines TRBV28 with TRBJ1-4, with TRBD1 identical over 8 bases. Unmatched junction bases numbered 11, after V lost 3 bases and J lost 8 bases. The CDR3 consists of 16 residues. The V gene's germline CDR1 is MDHEN and CDR2 SYDVKM. The CDR3 DNA reads as TGTGCCAGCAGTTTTTCCTCGACAGGGGCGCTAGAAAAACTGTTTTTT. This translates into CASSFSSTGALEKLFF.

A word on this clone: The sample has other DNA sequences that encode this CDR3 too. J is TRBJ2-6 and V is TRBV27; D is uncertain. Germline V gives CDR1 MNHEY, CDR2 SMNVEV (reference sequence). This CDR3 is built from 14 residues. V lost 5 bases to trimming and J lost 0 bases, with 5 bases between them. The CDR3 bases are TGTGCCAGCAGTCTTATCTCTGGGGCCAACGTCCTGACTTTC. It translates to CASSLISGANVLTF.

The V gene is TRBV19, the J gene TRBJ1-2, with unresolved D. The V gene lost 8 bases and the J gene lost 3 bases, with 22 bases spanning the gap. The length of the CDR3 is 16 residues. Germline V CDR1 and CDR2: LNHDA, SQIVND (reference sequence). CDR3 nucleotides: TGTGCCAGTGAAAGTCGGACGGCCGGAAACTACTATGGCTACACCTTC. It is translated as CASESRTAGNYYGYTF.

This chain uses TRBV7-6 with TRBJ2-7; 11 nucleotides align to TRBD1. The ends lost 5 bases at V and 0 bases at J; junction bases unmatched: 6. The CDR3 is 16 amino acids. The germline V gene has CDR1 SGHVS and CDR2 FNYEAQ. The CDR3 protein is CASSVRTGGLSYEQYF. As DNA, the CDR3 is TGTGCCAGCAGCGTAAGGACAGGGGGCCTCTCCTACGAGCAGTACTTC.

With respect to this clone: At one end, the junction sequence differs from germline, possibly due to a read error. The identical CDR3 is also encoded by other nucleotide sequences in the sample. The chain is built from TRBV29-1 and TRBJ1-3; 8 bases match TRBD1. CDR1 SQVTM and CDR2 ANQGSEA come from the germline V gene. This CDR3 has 14 amino acids. The CDR3 DNA is TGCAGCGTCGAAGACAGGGGCTCTGGAAACACCATATATTTT. It translates to CSVEDRGSGNTIYF.

The chain is built from TRBV6-6 and TRBJ2-5; D possibly corresponds to TRBD2 (7 bases). Germline V gene data show CDR1 as MNHNY and CDR2 as SVGAGI (reference sequence). This CDR3 region has 14 residues. Between the trimmed V and J ends, which lost 7 bases and 4 bases, there was a span of 16 bases. The CDR3 spells CASTKGGASETQYF. For the CDR3, the DNA is TGTGCCAGCACCAAAGGGGGGGCCTCAGAGACCCAGTACTTC.

The chain links TRBV27 to TRBJ1-1; 11 bases fit TRBD1. Germline CDR1 MNHEY, CDR2 SMNVEV (reference sequence). V shed 6 bases, J shed 1 base, and the junction held 16 bases outside the gene matches. The CDR3 length is 19 residues. CDR3 DNA sequence: TGTGCCAGCAGCCGGACTCGGGACAGGGGGAAGGAGTGGAACACTGAAGCTTTCTTT. Translating it yields CASSRTRDRGKEWNTEAFF.

In its sample, this clone was seen once. The chain is built from TRBV30 and TRBJ2-7; D might be TRBD2 (7 bases). CDR1 is GTSNPN and CDR2 is SVGIG in the germline V gene (reference sequence). This CDR3 comprises 15 residues. Trimming stripped 1 base from V and 2 bases from J, with 15 bases between. In DNA, the CDR3 is TGTGCCTGGAGTGCTAGGGGGGGCCGCACCTACGAGCAGTACTTC. Translated: CAWSARGGRTYEQYF. Combining the CDR3 with reference TRBV30 and TRBJ2-7 gives the whole variable domain SQTIHQWPATLVQPVGSPLSLECTVEGTSNPNLYWYRQAAGRGLQLLFYSVGIGQISSEVPQNLSASRPQDRQFILSSKKLLLSDSGFYLCAWSARGGRTYEQYFGPGTRLTVT.

This chain joins TRBV4-1 and TRBJ2-2, with a weak D call TRBD2 (6 bases). The CDR3 has 17 amino acids. Germline CDR1 MGHRA, CDR2 YSYEKL. Trimming shortened V by 1 base and J by 1 base, and 13 bases separated the two germline ends. CDR3 bases: TGCGCCAGCAGCCAAGTGATTGCGGGGTTGAACACCGGGGAGCTGTTTTTT. It specifies CASSQVIAGLNTGELFF.

The chain links TRBV6-1 to TRBJ2-6, with D unclear. V lost 3 bases and J lost 2, with 8 bases in between. This CDR3 comprises 15 residues. CDR1 and CDR2 (germline): MNHNS, SASEGT. In DNA, the CDR3 is TGTGCCAGCAGTGATCTTCAGCCTGGGGCCAACGTCCTGACTTTC. This codes for CASSDLQPGANVLTF.

The V call is TRBV4-2, the J call TRBJ1-4; no reliable D call. Trimming removed 0 bases from V and 2 bases from J, with 10 bases in between. CDR3 length: 16 amino acids. Looked up from germline, CDR1 is LGHNA and CDR2 is YNFKEQ. As DNA, the CDR3 is TGTGCCAGCAGCCAAGATGGTGGGTCGACTAATGAAAAACTGTTTTTT. This gives the protein CASSQDGGSTNEKLFF.

The chain combines TRBV7-8 with TRBJ2-3; D unclear. V gave up 5 bases and J gave up 8 bases, with 11 bases separating them. The CDR3 consists of 12 residues. Germline CDR1 SGHVS, CDR2 FQNEAQ. CDR3 sequence (DNA): TGTGCCAGCAGCGGCCCCTTAGGTACGCAGTATTTT. Translated, it gives CASSGPLGTQYF.

The genes are TRBV7-8 and TRBJ1-1; 9 bases match TRBD1. The V gene's germline CDR1 is SGHVS and CDR2 FQNEAQ. V was clipped by 5 bases and J by 4 bases; unmatched bases: 14. The CDR3 is made up of 17 amino acids. The CDR3 nucleotides are TGTGCCAGCAGCCCAGACCACGACGGGACAGGGACCACTGAAGCTTTCTTT. This encodes CASSPDHDGTGTTEAFF.

This chain connects TRBV10-2 to TRBJ2-1, with 9 bases aligning to TRBD2. Trimming at V came to 5 bases and at J to 6 bases, leaving 11 bases not matched to a gene. Per germline, CDR1 WSHSY and CDR2 SAAADI. The CDR3 is 16 residues long. The CDR3 protein is CASSPLLAGFGNEQFF. In DNA, the CDR3 is TGCGCCAGCAGTCCTCTACTAGCGGGTTTCGGCAATGAGCAGTTCTTC.

This chain joins TRBV19 and TRBJ1-6; 7 bases align to TRBD1. The CDR3 extends over 14 amino acids. The junction had 9 bases not matched to a gene; V was cut back by 6 bases and J by 10 bases. Germline CDR1 and CDR2: LNHDA and SQIVND (reference sequence). The CDR3 sequence is CASRTGPRGSPLHF. The CDR3 DNA follows: TGTGCCAGTAGGACAGGGCCACGAGGCTCACCCCTCCACTTT.

The genes are TRBV5-1 and TRBJ1-1; the match to TRBD1 covers 7 bases. Losses at the gene ends were 2 bases for V and 3 bases for J; bases not matched to a gene: 10. CDR3 size: 16 residues. From germline, CDR1 is SGHRS and CDR2 YFSETQ. CDR3 bases: TGCGCCAGCAGCTTTGACAGGGCTGTTCGGGACACTGAAGCTTTCTTT. Translated: CASSFDRAVRDTEAFF.

The V and J genes are TRBV18 and TRBJ1-5, with TRBD1 identical over 12 bases. The CDR3 runs to 17 residues. Per the germline V gene, CDR1 is KGHSH and CDR2 is LQKENI. V gave up 3 bases and J gave up 6 bases; unmatched junction bases: 9. The DNA for the CDR3 is TGTGCCAGCTCACCGCCTCCGGGACAGGGGGCTGTTCAGCCCCAGCATTTT. Translation gives CASSPPPGQGAVQPQHF.

This chain links TRBV5-4 with TRBJ1-6; 9 nucleotides match TRBD1. The CDR3 runs to 15 residues. CDR1 and CDR2 (germline): SGHNT, YYREEE (reference sequence). The junction had 6 bases not matched to a gene; V was cut back by 4 bases and J by 7 bases. CDR3 coding DNA: TGTGCCAGCAGCCCCGGACAGGGGACGAATTCACCCCTCCACTTT. Its protein is CASSPGQGTNSPLHF.

The chain carries TRBV9 and TRBJ2-5; 8 bases map to TRBD2. The junction had 8 bases not matched to a gene; V was cut back by 4 bases and J by 3 bases. Germline V gene data show CDR1 as SGDLS and CDR2 as YYNGEE. CDR3 length equals 15 residues. The DNA for the CDR3 is TGTGCCAGCAGCTGGGGTAGCGGGGATAAAGAGACCCAGTACTTC. This translates into CASSWGSGDKETQYF.

The chain is built from TRBV30 and TRBJ2-6, with 7 bases fitting TRBD1. V shed 3 bases and J 2 bases; nucleotides not matched to a gene: 10. This CDR3 is 17 amino acids long. Per germline, CDR1 GTSNPN and CDR2 SVGIG (reference sequence). This chain's CDR3 is CAWRVRTGFPGANVLTF. The CDR3, as DNA: TGTGCCTGGAGAGTCAGGACAGGTTTTCCTGGGGCCAACGTCCTGACTTTC.

The chain employs TRBV5-8 and TRBJ2-7; TRBD2 matches at 9 bases. CDR3 length: 14 residues. Germline V gene data show CDR1 as SGHTS and CDR2 as YDEGEE. Trimming took 0 bases from V and 7 from J; bases not matched to a gene: 5. The CDR3 DNA sequence: TGTGCCAGCAGCTTGGGGGGACTAGCAAGAGAGCAGTACTTC. It specifies CASSLGGLAREQYF.